A selection of T cell receptor beta chains follows, all from one sample in a study of monozygotic twins with inflammatory bowel disease. TCRdb re-called the 5' RACE reads and gives one entry per CDR3 protein, without DNA. This table lists 420,000 or so distinct CDR3 sequences. Material for sequencing was blood. The receptors were sampled from a human donor with ulcerative colitis or Crohn's disease, or a healthy co-twin of an affected twin (not recorded which). CDR3s include the opening cysteine and the closing phenylalanine or tryptophan.

v_gene	j_gene	CDR3aa
TRBV15	TRBJ2-3	CATSRDGTADTQYF
TRBV28	TRBJ2-1	CASSLVSNNEQFF
TRBV20-1	TRBJ2-7	CTGLAASYEQYF
TRBV7-2	TRBJ1-2	CASSLSFGTDYGYTF
TRBV12-3/TRBV12-4	TRBJ1-5	CASSLPAGRNSNQPQHF
TRBV6-1	TRBJ2-2	CASRLLGLAGLSWTGELFF
TRBV5-1	TRBJ1-1	CASSLLLGGTEAFF
TRBV2	TRBJ2-5	CASSERWGPRVTQYF
TRBV25-1	TRBJ2-3	CASSEFAPGVRPTSTDTQYF
TRBV29-1	TRBJ2-3	CSVPDRNGRALYTDTQYF
TRBV4-3	TRBJ1-2	CASSQDFGLPYGYTF
TRBV20-1	TRBJ1-5	CSAQGGRNQPQHF
TRBV5-4	TRBJ2-1	CASSLNTEQFF
TRBV28	TRBJ2-7	CASSLGSGGPWGEQYF
TRBV9	TRBJ1-1	CASNRQDDTEAFF
TRBV3-1	TRBJ2-7	CASSQGQGGRQYF